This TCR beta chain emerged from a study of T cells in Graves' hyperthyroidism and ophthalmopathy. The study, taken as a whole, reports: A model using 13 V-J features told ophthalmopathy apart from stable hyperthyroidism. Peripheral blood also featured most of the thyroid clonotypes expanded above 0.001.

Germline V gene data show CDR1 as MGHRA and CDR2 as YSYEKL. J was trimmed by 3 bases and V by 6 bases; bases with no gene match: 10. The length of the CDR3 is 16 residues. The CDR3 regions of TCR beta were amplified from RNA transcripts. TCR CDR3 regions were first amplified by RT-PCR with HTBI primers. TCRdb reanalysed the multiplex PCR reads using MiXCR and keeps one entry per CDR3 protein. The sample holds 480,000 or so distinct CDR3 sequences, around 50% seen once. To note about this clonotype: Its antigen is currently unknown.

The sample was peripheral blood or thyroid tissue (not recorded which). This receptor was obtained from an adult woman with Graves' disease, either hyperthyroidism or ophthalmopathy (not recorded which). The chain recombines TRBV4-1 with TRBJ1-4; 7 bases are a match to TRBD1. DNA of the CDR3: TGCGCCAGCAGACCTTATAACAGGGGTTCTAATGAAAAACTGTTTTTT. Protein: CASRPYNRGSNEKLFF.